This T cell receptor beta chain derives from a study of T cells in tuberculosis. The germline CDR1 and CDR2 sequences are SGHRS and YFSETQ. Trimming shortened V by 0 bases and J by 1 base, and 7 bases separated the two germline ends. The CDR3 length is 15 residues. Assay used: immunoSEQ multiplex PCR; TCRdb lists only in-frame clones, some missing. Among tens of thousands of clones, about 90% were seen once, and the ten largest hold 6% to 8%. This chain joins TRBV5-1 and TRBJ2-2; D is perhaps TRBD1 (6 bases). The sequenced material came from PBMCs. This clonotype was obtained from a donor under 30 with latent tuberculosis or without tuberculosis infection. Some clones in this sample may be carry-over from other donors' samples. DNA of the CDR3: TGCGCCAGCAGCTTGGTAGGGGGGAACACCGGGGAGCTGTTTTTT. Its protein product is CASSLVGGNTGELFF.